These T cell receptor beta chains were read from a single sample in a study of control samples from healthy donors and cancer patients. Sequencing used immunoSEQ multiplex PCR; TCRdb keeps in-frame clones, though not all of them. This table holds tens of thousands of clones, 90% to 95% found once. Sequenced input: blood. The receptors come from a man in his 60s in good health. Both conserved end residues are part of each CDR3. The D gene is left open where the match is weak. Clone sizes are given selectively: once, few, many, or a class where the clone is expanded.

j_gene: TRBJ2-3; d_gene: .; abundance: .; v_gene: TRBV14; CDR3nt: TGTGCCAGCAGCCAAGATGGCGGTCCCCGTGCCCCTAGCACAGATACGCAGTATTTT; CDR3aa: CASSQDGGPRAPSTDTQYF
j_gene: TRBJ2-3; d_gene: .; abundance: few; v_gene: TRBV28; CDR3nt: TGTGCCAGCAGCCCAAGGGATACGCAGTATTTT; CDR3aa: CASSPRDTQYF
j_gene: TRBJ1-3; d_gene: .; abundance: .; v_gene: TRBV3-1/TRBV3-2; CDR3nt: TGTGCCAGCAGCCCCCCGGTCCCTTCGAAGGAAAACACCATATATTTT; CDR3aa: CASSPPVPSKENTIYF
j_gene: TRBJ2-3; d_gene: .; abundance: .; v_gene: TRBV6-5; CDR3nt: TGTGCCAGCAGTCCCAGGGTTCCAGGGGATACGCAGTATTTT; CDR3aa: CASSPRVPGDTQYF
j_gene: TRBJ1-6; d_gene: TRBD1; abundance: .; v_gene: TRBV4-1; CDR3nt: TGCGCCAGCAGCTCGACAGGGCCAGGATCACCCCTCCACTTT; CDR3aa: CASSSTGPGSPLHF
j_gene: TRBJ2-3; d_gene: TRBD2; abundance: .; v_gene: TRBV6-6; CDR3nt: TGTGCCAGCAGTCCGCAACTAGCGGGGCCCACAGATACGCAGTATTTT; CDR3aa: CASSPQLAGPTDTQYF
j_gene: TRBJ2-7; d_gene: .; abundance: .; v_gene: TRBV5-4; CDR3nt: TGTGCCAGCAGCTTGATACAGAGAACCTACGAGCAGTACTTC; CDR3aa: CASSLIQRTYEQYF
j_gene: TRBJ1-5; d_gene: .; abundance: .; v_gene: TRBV2; CDR3nt: TGTGCCAGCAGTGAACTTGGACAGACCTCCCATCAGCCCCAGCATTTT; CDR3aa: CASSELGQTSHQPQHF
j_gene: TRBJ2-1; d_gene: TRBD2; abundance: .; v_gene: TRBV7-9; CDR3nt: TGTGCCAGCAGCGCGGGAGTTTTTAAGGATGAGCAGTTCTTC; CDR3aa: CASSAGVFKDEQFF
j_gene: TRBJ1-6; d_gene: .; abundance: .; v_gene: TRBV28; CDR3nt: TGTGCCAGCACCCCGGGGGTCGGGTCACCCCTCCACTTT; CDR3aa: CASTPGVGSPLHF
j_gene: TRBJ1-5; d_gene: TRBD1; abundance: .; v_gene: TRBV6-5; CDR3nt: TGTGCCAGCAGTCGACAGGGGTATCAGCCCCAGCATTTT; CDR3aa: CASSRQGYQPQHF
j_gene: TRBJ1-5; d_gene: TRBD1; abundance: .; v_gene: TRBV3-1/TRBV3-2; CDR3nt: TGTGCCAGCAGCCATGGAGGACAGGGGCGACAGCCCCAGCATTTT; CDR3aa: CASSHGGQGRQPQHF
j_gene: TRBJ2-1; d_gene: .; abundance: once; v_gene: TRBV10-2; CDR3nt: TGCGCCAGCAGTGAGTCCCTCATGGAGTACAATGAGCAGTTCTTC; CDR3aa: CASSESLMEYNEQFF
j_gene: TRBJ2-2; d_gene: .; abundance: once; v_gene: TRBV5-6; CDR3nt: TGTGCCAGCAGCTTCCAACTGGCCACCGGGGAGCTGTTTTTT; CDR3aa: CASSFQLATGELFF
j_gene: TRBJ1-5; d_gene: .; abundance: .; v_gene: TRBV2; CDR3nt: TGTGCCAGCAGTGAAGGGACTGCCAATCAGCCCCAGCATTTT; CDR3aa: CASSEGTANQPQHF
j_gene: TRBJ2-3; d_gene: .; abundance: .; v_gene: TRBV6-5; CDR3nt: TGTGCCAGCAGTTGGGGGGCGAGCACAGATACGCAGTATTTT; CDR3aa: CASSWGASTDTQYF
j_gene: TRBJ2-7; d_gene: TRBD2; abundance: .; v_gene: TRBV4-1; CDR3nt: TGCGCCAGCAGCCAAGGACTAGCGAGCTCCTACGAGCAGTACTTC; CDR3aa: CASSQGLASSYEQYF
j_gene: TRBJ1-5; d_gene: .; abundance: .; v_gene: TRBV5-8; CDR3nt: TGTGCCAGCAGCTTGGGACAGAGCAATCAGCCCCAGCATTTT; CDR3aa: CASSLGQSNQPQHF
j_gene: TRBJ2-7; d_gene: TRBD2; abundance: .; v_gene: TRBV6-4; CDR3nt: TGTGCCAGCAGTGTCGAACCCATCGGGGCTAGCGGCTACTCCTACGAGCAGTACTTC; CDR3aa: CASSVEPIGASGYSYEQYF
j_gene: TRBJ2-5; d_gene: TRBD1; abundance: .; v_gene: TRBV19; CDR3nt: TGTGCCAGTAGTATAAGGGGGCAGCCCCAAGAGACCCAGTACTTC; CDR3aa: CASSIRGQPQETQYF
j_gene: TRBJ1-5; d_gene: TRBD1; abundance: few; v_gene: TRBV2; CDR3nt: TGTGCCAGCAGTGAAGAGACAGGGATTAGCAATCAGCCCCAGCATTTT; CDR3aa: CASSEETGISNQPQHF
j_gene: TRBJ2-2; d_gene: TRBD2; abundance: once; v_gene: TRBV9; CDR3nt: TGTGCCAGCAGCTTGGGGACTAGCGGGAGGGTGAACACCGGGGAGCTGTTTTTT; CDR3aa: CASSLGTSGRVNTGELFF
j_gene: TRBJ2-7; d_gene: TRBD1; abundance: .; v_gene: TRBV3-1/TRBV3-2; CDR3nt: TGTGCCAGCAGCCAGGGACAGGGCTCCTACGAGCAGTACTTC; CDR3aa: CASSQGQGSYEQYF
j_gene: TRBJ2-2; d_gene: .; abundance: .; v_gene: TRBV25-1; CDR3nt: TGTGCCAGCAGTGAATATCCCCTCACCGGGGAGCTGTTTTTT; CDR3aa: CASSEYPLTGELFF
j_gene: TRBJ2-1; d_gene: TRBD2; abundance: .; v_gene: TRBV5-1; CDR3nt: TGCGCCAGCAGCATACGGACTAGCGGGAACTACAATGAGCAGTTCTTC; CDR3aa: CASSIRTSGNYNEQFF
j_gene: TRBJ1-2; d_gene: .; abundance: .; v_gene: TRBV5-4; CDR3nt: TGTGCCAGCAGCTTCTGGGGCGGTAACTATGGCTACACCTTC; CDR3aa: CASSFWGGNYGYTF
j_gene: TRBJ1-5; d_gene: .; abundance: .; v_gene: TRBV2; CDR3nt: TGTGCCAGCCACAGGGGCAATCAGCCCCAGCATTTT; CDR3aa: CASHRGNQPQHF
j_gene: TRBJ2-1; d_gene: TRBD1; abundance: .; v_gene: TRBV2; CDR3nt: TGTGCCAGCAGCTGGACAGGGGGACTCAATGAGCAGTTCTTC; CDR3aa: CASSWTGGLNEQFF
j_gene: TRBJ1-3; d_gene: .; abundance: .; v_gene: TRBV10-3; CDR3nt: TGTGCCATGGGGGGCGCCGGAAACACCATATATTTT; CDR3aa: CAMGGAGNTIYF
j_gene: TRBJ2-7; d_gene: .; abundance: .; v_gene: TRBV5-1; CDR3nt: TGCGCCAGCAGCCAACAGGGCGTCTACGAGCAGTACTTC; CDR3aa: CASSQQGVYEQYF
j_gene: TRBJ1-1; d_gene: .; abundance: .; v_gene: TRBV25-1; CDR3nt: TGTGCCAGCACCTACCTTGACGGGAACACTGAAGCTTTCTTT; CDR3aa: CASTYLDGNTEAFF
j_gene: TRBJ2-3; d_gene: TRBD2; abundance: .; v_gene: TRBV27; CDR3nt: TGTGCCAGCAGCTTCAATCTAGCGGGAGGGCTCGGTAGCACAGATACGCAGTATTTT; CDR3aa: CASSFNLAGGLGSTDTQYF
j_gene: TRBJ1-2; d_gene: .; abundance: .; v_gene: TRBV3-1/TRBV3-2; CDR3nt: TGTGCCAGCAGCCTTACGATCGGGGACGGCTACACCTTC; CDR3aa: CASSLTIGDGYTF
j_gene: TRBJ1-3; d_gene: .; abundance: .; v_gene: TRBV5-1; CDR3nt: TGCGCCAGCAGCTTGGGAGGGACGTGGGGAGACACCATATATTTT; CDR3aa: CASSLGGTWGDTIYF
j_gene: TRBJ2-1; d_gene: TRBD2; abundance: .; v_gene: TRBV11-1; CDR3nt: TGTGCCAGCAGCTCGGGACTAGCGGGAGTGCAGTTCTTC; CDR3aa: CASSSGLAGVQFF
j_gene: TRBJ2-5; d_gene: TRBD2; abundance: .; v_gene: TRBV20-1; CDR3nt: TGCAGTGCTAGTCCCCTAGCGGCCTTTGAGACCCAGTACTTC; CDR3aa: CSASPLAAFETQYF
j_gene: TRBJ2-5; d_gene: TRBD2; abundance: .; v_gene: TRBV28; CDR3nt: TGTGCCAGCACCGCGGGAGGGCTGGCGGAGACCCAGTACTTC; CDR3aa: CASTAGGLAETQYF
j_gene: TRBJ1-2; d_gene: .; abundance: .; v_gene: TRBV6-1; CDR3nt: TGTGCCAGCAGTGAGTATACAGCCACTCCTCCCGGCTACACCTTC; CDR3aa: CASSEYTATPPGYTF
j_gene: TRBJ1-2; d_gene: .; abundance: .; v_gene: TRBV19; CDR3nt: TGTGCCAGTAGCCTCCGGGAAGGGCTAGGCTACACCTTC; CDR3aa: CASSLREGLGYTF
j_gene: TRBJ2-1; d_gene: TRBD2; abundance: .; v_gene: TRBV19; CDR3nt: TGTGCCAGTAGTATTCTTAGCGGGGGTGGCAATGAGCAGTTCTTC; CDR3aa: CASSILSGGGNEQFF
j_gene: TRBJ2-5; d_gene: .; abundance: .; v_gene: TRBV27; CDR3nt: TGTGCCAGCAGTTTATGTTGGGAGACCCAGTACTTC; CDR3aa: CASSLCWETQYF
j_gene: TRBJ1-1; d_gene: .; abundance: .; v_gene: TRBV11-2; CDR3nt: TGTGCCAGCAGCTCGAACTCGGACAGCCTCAGCATGAACACTGAAGCTTTCTTT; CDR3aa: CASSSNSDSLSMNTEAFF
j_gene: TRBJ2-3; d_gene: .; abundance: once; v_gene: TRBV4-1; CDR3nt: TGCGCCAGCAGCCAATCAGTACAGAGTAGCACAGATACGCAGTATTTT; CDR3aa: CASSQSVQSSTDTQYF
j_gene: TRBJ2-7; d_gene: TRBD1; abundance: .; v_gene: TRBV5-4; CDR3nt: TGTGCCAGCAGCCCCGGGACAGGTTCCTACGAGCAGTACTTC; CDR3aa: CASSPGTGSYEQYF
j_gene: TRBJ2-1; d_gene: TRBD2; abundance: .; v_gene: TRBV7-9; CDR3nt: TGTGCCAGCAGCCCTGGACTAGCGGGAGATCGGGTTGAGCAGTTCTTC; CDR3aa: CASSPGLAGDRVEQFF
j_gene: TRBJ1-4; d_gene: .; abundance: .; v_gene: TRBV5-4; CDR3nt: TGTGCCAGCAGCCCCGCAACTAATGAAAAACTGTTTTTT; CDR3aa: CASSPATNEKLFF
j_gene: TRBJ1-1; d_gene: .; abundance: .; v_gene: TRBV3-1/TRBV3-2; CDR3nt: TGTGCCAGCAGTCTGACAGAGAACACTGAAGCTTTCTTT; CDR3aa: CASSLTENTEAFF
j_gene: TRBJ2-1; d_gene: TRBD2; abundance: .; v_gene: TRBV28; CDR3nt: TGTGCCAGCATCCCGGGGGGGGAGGCCTACAATGAGCAGTTCTTC; CDR3aa: CASIPGGEAYNEQFF
j_gene: TRBJ2-5; d_gene: .; abundance: .; v_gene: TRBV24-1; CDR3nt: TGTGCCACCAGTGATTCCCCTCCAAGCACCCAAGAGACCCAGTACTTC; CDR3aa: CATSDSPPSTQETQYF
j_gene: TRBJ2-6; d_gene: .; abundance: .; v_gene: TRBV27; CDR3nt: TGTGCCAGCAGTTTCTTCTCTGGGGCCAACGTCCTGACTTTC; CDR3aa: CASSFFSGANVLTF
j_gene: TRBJ1-3; d_gene: TRBD1; abundance: .; v_gene: TRBV18; CDR3nt: TGTGCCAGCTCACTTGGGACAGGGCCGACGGACACCATATATTTT; CDR3aa: CASSLGTGPTDTIYF
j_gene: TRBJ1-5; d_gene: .; abundance: .; v_gene: TRBV6-5; CDR3nt: TGTGCCGGCGCGACACATAGCAATCAGCCCCAGCATTTT; CDR3aa: CAGATHSNQPQHF
j_gene: TRBJ2-1; d_gene: .; abundance: .; v_gene: TRBV24-1; CDR3nt: TGTGCCACCAGTGCAACAGGGAGAGGATACAATGAGCAGTTCTTC; CDR3aa: CATSATGRGYNEQFF
j_gene: TRBJ2-7; d_gene: TRBD1; abundance: .; v_gene: TRBV18; CDR3nt: TGTGCCAGCTCAACGACAGGGGACGAGCAGTACTTC; CDR3aa: CASSTTGDEQYF
j_gene: TRBJ2-5; d_gene: TRBD2; abundance: .; v_gene: TRBV3-1/TRBV3-2; CDR3nt: TGTGCCAGCAAACCTAGCGGGAGGGCCCTCCTCCAAGAGACCCAGTACTTC; CDR3aa: CASKPSGRALLQETQYF
j_gene: TRBJ2-7; d_gene: .; abundance: .; v_gene: TRBV6-4; CDR3nt: TGTGCCAGCAGTGAACTTATTGGGAGGGAGCAGTACTTC; CDR3aa: CASSELIGREQYF
j_gene: TRBJ1-1; d_gene: .; abundance: .; v_gene: TRBV2; CDR3nt: TGTGCCAGCAGTGGGGGCCGAGCGAACACTGAAGCTTTCTTT; CDR3aa: CASSGGRANTEAFF
j_gene: TRBJ1-1; d_gene: TRBD1; abundance: .; v_gene: TRBV11-2; CDR3nt: TGTGCCAGCAGCTTAGAGGTAGGACAGGGCCATGGCACTGAAGCTTTCTTT; CDR3aa: CASSLEVGQGHGTEAFF
j_gene: TRBJ2-7; d_gene: .; abundance: .; v_gene: TRBV7-3; CDR3nt: TGTGCCAGCAGCCCGCTAGGGAATACCTACGAGCAGTACTTC; CDR3aa: CASSPLGNTYEQYF